The present TCR beta chain was sequenced within a study of blood T cell repertoires in COVID-19. J was trimmed by 5 bases and V by 6 bases; bases with no gene match: 8. CDR3 length: 14 amino acids. The germline V gene encodes CDR1 MDHEN and CDR2 SYDVKM. Participants spanned ages roughly 18 to 90 years and resided in fewer than 30 US areas. Cohort allocation depended upon clinical history that participants reported. Per the original methods: Scientists estimated how many nucleated cells there were by amplifying reference gene primers. Only in-frame clones appear in the TCRdb table, and some are missing; sequencing was by immunoSEQ multiplex PCR. V and J calls and clone size follow that table, whereas D and trimming were derived from the DNA. The sample shows some 300,000 clones, about 90% of them seen only once.

The sequence was obtained from a woman in her late teens or twenties with acute COVID-19. What was sequenced was PBMCs or T cells enriched from blood (not recorded which). This rearrangement joins TRBV28 to TRBJ2-5; 8 nucleotides line up with TRBD2. This chain's CDR3 is CASRTSGGRETQYF. In DNA form, the CDR3 reads TGTGCCAGCAGGACCTCGGGGGGGCGGGAGACCCAGTACTTC.